Below are 28 T cell receptor beta chains sequenced from a single sample in a study of blood T cell dynamics during melanoma immunotherapy. Only in-frame clones appear in the TCRdb table, and some are missing; sequencing was by immunoSEQ multiplex PCR. The table includes some 8,200 clones, 88% detected once. The sample's time point: week 3, after first cycle of checkpoint inhibitor. The sample in question was blood, obtained from a patient treated with checkpoint blockade. The source is a human donor with melanoma.

This chain connects TRBV18 to TRBJ1-2, with 8 bases that match TRBD1. CDR3 length: 13 amino acids. V shed 3 bases and J 3 bases; nucleotides not matched to a gene: 0. CDR1 is KGHSH and CDR2 is LQKENI in the germline V gene. The CDR3 DNA reads as TGTGCCAGCTCACCGGACAGGGACTATGGCTACACCTTC. It encodes CASSPDRDYGYTF.

The chain employs TRBV19 and TRBJ1-2; D is uncertain. V was cut by 3 bases and J by 0 bases, with 5 bases left in between. Per the germline V gene, CDR1 is LNHDA and CDR2 is SQIVND (reference sequence). The CDR3 runs to 13 residues. For the CDR3, the DNA is TGTGCCAGTAGTATTGGAACTAACTATGGCTACACCTTC. Its protein product is CASSIGTNYGYTF. Complete variable domain (other parts from reference TRBV19 and TRBJ1-2): DGGITQSPKYLFRKEGQNVTLSCEQNLNHDAMYWYRQDPGQGLRLIYYSQIVNDFQKGDIAEGYSVSREKKESFPLTVTSAQKNPTAFYLCASSIGTNYGYTFGSGTRLTVV.

The chain has TRBV5-1 and TRBJ1-2; TRBD1 might be the D (5 bases). The CDR3 consists of 16 residues. V was shortened by 0 bases and J by 7 bases, with 19 bases between the two germline ends. The germline V gene encodes CDR1 SGHRS and CDR2 YFSETQ. CDR3 sequence reads: CASSLGGTTRSAGYTF. CDR3 in DNA: TGCGCCAGCAGCTTGGGCGGGACCACCCGAAGTGCTGGCTACACCTTC.

J is TRBJ1-1 and V is TRBV6-5, with D tentatively TRBD1 (6 bases). CDR1 and CDR2 from the germline V gene are MNHEY and SVGAGI. V was cut by 2 bases and J by 4 bases, with 11 bases left in between. This CDR3 comprises 14 residues. The CDR3: CASSYGGGGTEAFF. The CDR3 DNA reads as TGTGCCAGCAGTTACGGGGGCGGGGGCACTGAAGCTTTCTTT.

The sample holds one count of this clone. The chain is built from TRBV4-3 and TRBJ1-2, with D perhaps matching TRBD1 (5 bases). Germline lookup yields CDR1 LGHNA and CDR2 YSLEER. The CDR3 totals 16 residues. The ends were cut back, 0 bases at V and 4 bases at J, with 15 bases in the middle. CDR3 nucleotides: TGCGCCAGCAGCCAAGAGGGACTCGGGGGGGGCTATGGCTACACCTTC. Its translation: CASSQEGLGGGYGYTF.

The chain employs TRBV5-1 and TRBJ1-2, with 10 bases lining up with TRBD1. Trimming took 6 bases from V and 8 from J; bases not matched to a gene: 7. CDR3 length: 13 amino acids. Per germline, CDR1 SGHRS and CDR2 YFSETQ. The DNA for the CDR3 is TGCGCCAGCACCGGGGACAGGGGATACGGCTACACCTTC. The encoded protein is CASTGDRGYGYTF.

The rearrangement links TRBV5-1 to TRBJ2-7; either TRBD1 or TRBD2 may fit D (6 bases each). The CDR3 is 13 residues long. V dropped 0 bases and J dropped 7 bases, with 11 bases sitting between them. CDR1 and CDR2 (germline): SGHRS, YFSETQ. As DNA, the CDR3 is TGCGCCAGCAGCTTGGGGAGGGGGATAGAGCAGTACTTC. It translates to CASSLGRGIEQYF.

This clone was detected once. This sequence joins TRBV4-1 and TRBJ1-1; no firm D call. Germline values: CDR1 MGHRA, CDR2 YSYEKL. V lost 1 base to trimming and J lost 5 bases, with 5 bases between them. This CDR3 region has 12 residues. The CDR3, as DNA: TGCGCCAGCAGCCAAGGTTTTACTGAAGCTTTCTTT. Translation: CASSQGFTEAFF.

The rearrangement links TRBV30 to TRBJ1-6; D is unclear. CDR1 is GTSNPN and CDR2 is SVGIG in the germline V gene (reference sequence). This CDR3 is built from 14 residues. Trimming cost V 6 bases and J 14 bases, with 23 bases left between them. CDR3 in amino acids: CACTPWGGLGTLHF. For the CDR3, the DNA is TGTGCCTGCACCCCATGGGGAGGCCTCGGGACCCTCCACTTT.

This sequence joins TRBV5-1 and TRBJ1-1, with a weak D call TRBD1 (6 bases). The V gene lost 4 bases and the J gene lost 3 bases, with 16 bases spanning the gap. The CDR3 length is 15 residues. CDR1 SGHRS and CDR2 YFSETQ come from the germline V gene. CDR3 residues: CASSPNRAGDTEAFF. The CDR3 DNA reads TGCGCCAGCAGCCCAAACAGGGCCGGAGACACTGAAGCTTTCTTT.

The rearrangement links TRBV6-6 to TRBJ1-5, with no clear D. The CDR3 loop spans 12 amino acids. The V gene's germline CDR1 is MNHNY and CDR2 SVGAGI (reference sequence). V lost 5 bases and J 5 bases, leaving 7 bases between the germline ends. The CDR3 nucleotides are TGTGCCAGCAGTGCCTGGGATCAGCCCCAGCATTTT. Amino acid sequence: CASSAWDQPQHF.

V is TRBV5-1 and J is TRBJ1-1, with 7 bases identical to TRBD1. This CDR3 has 16 residues. The trim removed 5 bases at V and 6 bases at J, leaving 16 bases unmatched. The germline gives CDR1 SGHRS, CDR2 YFSETQ. For the CDR3, the DNA is TGCGCCAGCAGGCTTCTAGGGGGCGACGGTTGGGCTGAAGCTTTCTTT. As protein: CASRLLGGDGWAEAFF. Filled out from reference TRBV5-1 and TRBJ1-1, the complete variable domain reads KAGVTQTPRYLIKTRGQQVTLSCSPISGHRSVSWYQQTPGQGLQFLFEYFSETQRNKGNFPGRFSGRQFSNSRSEMNVSTLELGDSALYLCASRLLGGDGWAEAFFGQGTRLTVV.

This chain joins TRBV7-2 and TRBJ1-1, with TRBD1 identical over 8 bases. The trim removed 2 bases at V and 4 bases at J, leaving 9 bases unmatched. The V gene's germline CDR1 is SGHTA and CDR2 FQGNSA. CDR3 size: 16 residues. In nucleotides, the CDR3 is TGTGCCAGCAGCTTACAGGGGGCGGGATGGAGCACTGAAGCTTTCTTT. It is translated as CASSLQGAGWSTEAFF.

This clone was detected a few times. This chain links TRBV19 with TRBJ1-4; TRBD1 might be the D (5 bases). V was shortened by 7 bases and J by 4 bases, with 13 bases between the two germline ends. The germline V gene has CDR1 LNHDA and CDR2 SQIVND (reference sequence). There are 14 residues in the CDR3. CDR3 coding DNA: TGTGCCAGTAACAATAGGGGACGTAATGAAAAACTGTTTTTT. Protein: CASNNRGRNEKLFF.

This chain connects TRBV18 to TRBJ2-7; 8 nucleotides agree with TRBD2. Unmatched junction bases numbered 5, after V lost 5 bases and J lost 2 bases. This CDR3 contains 14 residues. The V gene's germline CDR1 is KGHSH and CDR2 LQKENI. The CDR3 region is CASSEPGLAYEQYF. The CDR3 DNA follows: TGTGCCAGCTCAGAACCGGGACTAGCCTACGAGCAGTACTTC.

This sequence joins TRBV5-1 and TRBJ2-5, with 13 bases identical to TRBD2. The CDR3 length is 16 residues. V shed 4 bases, J shed 3 bases, and the junction held 6 bases outside the gene matches. CDR1 and CDR2 (germline): SGHRS, YFSETQ. The CDR3 loop reads CASSPSGLAGKETQYF. The DNA for the CDR3 is TGCGCCAGCAGCCCCTCGGGACTAGCGGGAAAAGAGACCCAGTACTTC.

The V gene is TRBV5-6, the J gene TRBJ1-1; D is unresolved. Germline CDR1 and CDR2: SGHDT and YYEEEE. This CDR3 comprises 15 residues. Trimming removed 1 base at V and 1 base at J, with 11 bases between. The CDR3 is CASSLRGSSNTEAFF. For the CDR3, the DNA is TGTGCCAGCAGCTTGAGAGGGTCTTCGAACACTGAAGCTTTCTTT. Full variable domain (missing parts from reference TRBV5-6 and TRBJ1-1): DAGVTQSPTHLIKTRGQQVTLRCSPKSGHDTVSWYQQALGQGPQFIFQYYEEEERQRGNFPDRFSGHQFPNYSSELNVNALLLGDSALYLCASSLRGSSNTEAFFGQGTRLTVV.

The gene calls are TRBV19 and TRBJ2-1; TRBD2 might be the D (5 bases). With 5 bases removed from V and 5 bases from J, the gap between germline ends came to 16 bases. Looked up from germline, CDR1 is LNHDA and CDR2 is SQIVND (reference sequence). The CDR3 spans 15 residues. The CDR3 protein is CASSSRADRNNEQFF. The CDR3 DNA sequence: TGTGCCAGTAGTTCACGAGCGGACCGAAACAATGAGCAGTTCTTC.

The V and J genes are TRBV28 and TRBJ2-7, with D unresolved. Trimming took 2 bases from V and 5 from J, leaving 10 bases between them. The V gene's germline CDR1 is MDHEN and CDR2 SYDVKM. The CDR3 has 13 residues. The DNA for the CDR3 is TGTGCCAGCAGTTTAGTACACAGCCACGAGCAGTACTTC. It translates to CASSLVHSHEQYF. The whole variable domain, remainder taken from reference TRBV28 and TRBJ2-7, is DVKVTQSSRYLVKRTGEKVFLECVQDMDHENMFWYRQDPGLGLRLIYFSYDVKMKEKGDIPEGYSVSREKKERFSLILESASTNQTSMYLCASSLVHSHEQYFGPGTRLTVT.

This chain links TRBV6-5 with TRBJ2-7; D could derive from TRBD1 or TRBD2 (5 bases each). There are 15 residues in the CDR3. V lost 3 bases, J lost 5 bases, and 17 bases lay in between. In germline, CDR1 is MNHEY, CDR2 SVGAGI. Here the CDR3 reads CASSYGGVERNEQYF. In nucleotides, the CDR3 is TGTGCCAGCAGTTATGGGGGAGTGGAACGAAACGAGCAGTACTTC.

The rearrangement joins TRBV5-1 to TRBJ1-1, with D maybe TRBD1 (6 bases). Germline V gives CDR1 SGHRS, CDR2 YFSETQ. The CDR3 has 17 residues. The V gene lost 1 base and the J gene lost 1 base, with 17 bases spanning the gap. The CDR3 here is CASSLLTGGGANTEAFF. The CDR3 bases are TGCGCCAGCAGCTTGCTGACAGGAGGAGGGGCGAACACTGAAGCTTTCTTT.

V usage is TRBV19 and J usage is TRBJ1-1; D uncertain. With 1 base removed from V and 5 bases from J, the gap between germline ends came to 14 bases. The length of the CDR3 is 15 residues. Per germline, CDR1 LNHDA and CDR2 SQIVND (reference sequence). CDR3 in amino acids: CASSIGTITRTEAFF. In nucleotides, the CDR3 is TGTGCCAGTAGTATAGGGACCATTACCAGGACTGAAGCTTTCTTT.

The genes are TRBV5-6 and TRBJ1-4, with D perhaps matching TRBD1 (6 bases). Trimming stripped 4 bases from V and 5 bases from J, with 15 bases between. The germline V gene encodes CDR1 SGHDT and CDR2 YYEEEE. The CDR3 runs to 15 residues. The CDR3, as DNA: TGTGCCAGCAGCCCAGGACAGCGGGCAAATGAAAAACTGTTTTTT. The encoded protein is CASSPGQRANEKLFF.

This clone was counted between two and nine times. The chain has TRBV4-1 and TRBJ2-7, with 9 bases lining up with TRBD1. The CDR3 has 16 amino acids. Germline CDR1 and CDR2: MGHRA and YSYEKL. Trimming took 4 bases from V and 3 from J; bases not matched to a gene: 10. The CDR3 nucleotides are TGCGCCAGCAGCCCTTTGAAGACAGGGGGAAGCTACGAGCAGTACTTC. Protein product: CASSPLKTGGSYEQYF.

The chain uses TRBV30 and TRBJ1-5; 8 bases align to TRBD1. The CDR3 contains 15 residues. Germline assignment: CDR1 GTSNPN and CDR2 SVGIG (reference sequence). J was trimmed by 2 bases and V by 1 base; bases with no gene match: 4. CDR3 in DNA: TGTGCCTGGAGTGGATTGACAGGGGGCAATCAGCCCCAGCATTTT. Translating it yields CAWSGLTGGNQPQHF.

The rearrangement joins TRBV7-8 to TRBJ1-3, with D perhaps TRBD1 (6 bases). Looked up from germline, CDR1 is SGHVS and CDR2 is FQNEAQ. The CDR3 runs 16 residues. Trimming stripped 1 base from V and 0 bases from J, with 10 bases between. This CDR3 is CASSLGATGSGNTIYF. CDR3 DNA: TGTGCCAGCAGCTTAGGGGCGACAGGCTCTGGAAACACCATATATTTT. Full variable domain (missing parts from reference TRBV7-8 and TRBJ1-3): GAGVSQSPRYKVAKRGQDVALRCDPISGHVSLFWYQQALGQGPEFLTYFQNEAQLDKSGLPSDRFFAERPEGSVSTLKIQRTQQEDSAVYLCASSLGATGSGNTIYFGEGSWLTVV.

J is TRBJ1-5 and V is TRBV28; weak D call: TRBD1 (6 bases). This CDR3 is built from 15 residues. Trimming removed 6 bases from V and 4 bases from J, with 16 bases in between. CDR1 is MDHEN and CDR2 is SYDVKM in the germline V gene. The CDR3 coding sequence is TGTGCCAGCAGGCGGGGAGGGGGAAGGAATCAGCCCCAGCATTTT. Amino acids: CASRRGGGRNQPQHF.

The chain employs TRBV5-6 and TRBJ1-6; D unresolved. Germline V gene data show CDR1 as SGHDT and CDR2 as YYEEEE. Trimming stripped 1 base from V and 10 bases from J, with 12 bases between. This CDR3 has 14 residues. CDR3: CASSLWGVGSPLHF. The CDR3, as DNA: TGTGCCAGCAGCTTGTGGGGTGTGGGGTCACCCCTCCACTTT.